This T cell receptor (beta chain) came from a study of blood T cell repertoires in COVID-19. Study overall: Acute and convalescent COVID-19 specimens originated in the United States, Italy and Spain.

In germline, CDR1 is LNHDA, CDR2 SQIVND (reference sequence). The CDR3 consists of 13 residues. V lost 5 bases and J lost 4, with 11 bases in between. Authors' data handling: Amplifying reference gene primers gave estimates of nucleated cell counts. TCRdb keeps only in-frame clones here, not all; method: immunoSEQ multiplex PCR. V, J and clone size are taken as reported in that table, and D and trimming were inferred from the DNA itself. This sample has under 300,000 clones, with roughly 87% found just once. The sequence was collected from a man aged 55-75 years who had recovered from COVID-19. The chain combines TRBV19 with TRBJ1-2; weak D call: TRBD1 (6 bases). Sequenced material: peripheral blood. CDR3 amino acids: CASSRGGFYGYTF. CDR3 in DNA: TGTGCCAGTAGTCGTGGGGGCTTCTATGGCTACACCTTC.